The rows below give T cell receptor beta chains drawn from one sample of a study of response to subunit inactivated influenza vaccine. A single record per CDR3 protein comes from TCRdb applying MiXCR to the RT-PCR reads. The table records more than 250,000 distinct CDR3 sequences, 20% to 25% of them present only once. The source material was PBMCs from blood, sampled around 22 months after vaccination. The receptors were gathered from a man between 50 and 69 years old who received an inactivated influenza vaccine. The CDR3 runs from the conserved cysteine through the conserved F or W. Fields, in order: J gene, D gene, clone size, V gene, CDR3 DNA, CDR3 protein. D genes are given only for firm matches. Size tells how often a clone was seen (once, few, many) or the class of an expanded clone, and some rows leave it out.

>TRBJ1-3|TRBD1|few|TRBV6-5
TGTGCCAGCAGTTCTTGGACAGGTCTCTCTGGAAACACCATATATTTT
CASSSWTGLSGNTIYF
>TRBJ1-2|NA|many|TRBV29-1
TGCAGCGTTGCCGGCAGGGTAAATGGCTACACCTTC
CSVAGRVNGYTF
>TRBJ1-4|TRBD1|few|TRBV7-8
TGTGCCAGCAGCTTAAGGGGGACAGTAACTAATGAAAAACTGTTTTTT
CASSLRGTVTNEKLFF
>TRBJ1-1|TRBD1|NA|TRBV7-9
TGTGCCAGCAGCTCCTTTCCAACGACAGGGCCAACGGAAGCTTTCTTT
CASSSFPTTGPTEAFF
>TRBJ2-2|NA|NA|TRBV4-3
TGCGCCAGCAGCCAAAACTTTGGGCCTACCGGGGAGCTGTTTTTT
CASSQNFGPTGELFF
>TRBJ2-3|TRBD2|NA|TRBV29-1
TGCAGCGCCAAAATGACTAGCGGGAGTTCAGATACGCAGTATTTT
CSAKMTSGSSDTQYF
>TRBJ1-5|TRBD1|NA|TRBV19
TGTGCCAGTAGGGCAACAGGGGGGACCTCGGCCCAGCATTTT
CASRATGGTSAQHF
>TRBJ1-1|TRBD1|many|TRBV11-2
TGTGCCAGCAGCTTACGAACAGGGGAAATGAACACTGAAGCTTTCTTT
CASSLRTGEMNTEAFF
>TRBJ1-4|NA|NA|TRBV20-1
TGCAGTGCTAGCTCGCCACTAGGGGCTGAAAAACTGTTTTTT
CSASSPLGAEKLFF
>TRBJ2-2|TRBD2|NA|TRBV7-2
TGTGCCAGCGGCTGGTGGGGGGGGAACACCGGGGAGCTGTTTTTT
CASGWWGGNTGELFF
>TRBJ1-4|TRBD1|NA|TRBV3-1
TGTGCCAGCAGCCAAAGGGGGCGCATGTCTAATGAAAAACTGTTTTTT
CASSQRGRMSNEKLFF
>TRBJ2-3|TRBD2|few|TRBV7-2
TGTGCCAGCAGCTGGAGCGGGATGGACACAGATACGCAGTATTTT
CASSWSGMDTDTQYF
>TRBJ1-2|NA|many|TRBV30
TGTGCCTGGAGCAGTAACTATGGCTACACCTTC
CAWSSNYGYTF
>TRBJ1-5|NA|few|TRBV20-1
TGCAGTGCTAGAGATGGGGGACCGAGCAATCAGCCCCAGCATTTT
CSARDGGPSNQPQHF
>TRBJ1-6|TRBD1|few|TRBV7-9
TGTGCCAGCAGCCCCGACAGGGTGGGTTCACCCCTCCACTTT
CASSPDRVGSPLHF
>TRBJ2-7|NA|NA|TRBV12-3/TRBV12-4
TGTGCCAGCACCGAGCGGGCACGCGGAGAGCAGTACTTC
CASTERARGEQYF
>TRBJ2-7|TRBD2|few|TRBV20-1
TGCAGTGCTAGACGGGGGGGGCCCTACGAGCAGTACTTC
CSARRGGPYEQYF
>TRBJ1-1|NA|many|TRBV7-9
TGTGCCAGCAGCCTAGCAGGGGCCCCTGAAGCTTTCTTT
CASSLAGAPEAFF
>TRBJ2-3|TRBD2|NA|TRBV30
TGTGCCTGGAGCTTACTAGCGGGGGCCACAGATACGCAGTATTTT
CAWSLLAGATDTQYF
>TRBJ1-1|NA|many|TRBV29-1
TGCAGCGCCGGGGGGGCAGGGGCCCCGAACACTGAAGCTTTCTTT
CSAGGAGAPNTEAFF
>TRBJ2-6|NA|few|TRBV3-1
TGTGCCAGCAGCGCCCAAACAGGCCTTGGGGCCAACGTCCTGACTTTC
CASSAQTGLGANVLTF
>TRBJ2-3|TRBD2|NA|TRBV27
TGTGCCAGCAGTTTTCTGCCAGCGGGAGCGGCAGGAGATACGCAGTATTTT
CASSFLPAGAAGDTQYF
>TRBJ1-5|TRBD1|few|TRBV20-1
TGCAGTGCTAGAGTCGGACAGGGGGTATATAGCAATCAGCCCCAGCATTTT
CSARVGQGVYSNQPQHF
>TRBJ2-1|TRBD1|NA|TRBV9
TGTGCCAGCACCCCCAGTGGGCAGGGGGCCTACAATGAGCAGTTCTTC
CASTPSGQGAYNEQFF
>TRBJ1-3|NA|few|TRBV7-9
TGTGCCAGCAGCTTGAATAAAGCTGGAAACACCATATATTTT
CASSLNKAGNTIYF
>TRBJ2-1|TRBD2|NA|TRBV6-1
TGTGCCAGCGGGACTAGCGGGGTGCCCTCCTACAATGAGCAGTTCTTC
CASGTSGVPSYNEQFF
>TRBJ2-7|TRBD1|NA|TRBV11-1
TGTGCCAGCAGGCATACAGGGGGCGAAACCTACGAGCAGTACTTC
CASRHTGGETYEQYF
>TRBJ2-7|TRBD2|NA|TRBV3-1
TGTGCCAGCAGCCAAGGCCTAGCGGGAGCCACCTACGAGCAGTACTTC
CASSQGLAGATYEQYF
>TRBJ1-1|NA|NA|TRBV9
TGTGCCAGCAGCGGTGCCGGTCGGACTGAAGCTTTCTTT
CASSGAGRTEAFF
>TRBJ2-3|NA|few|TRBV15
TGTGCCACCAGCAGAATCACAGATACGCAGTATTTT
CATSRITDTQYF
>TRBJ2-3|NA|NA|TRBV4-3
TGCGCCAGCAGCCAAGAGGCAGGGTGGGCAGATACGCAGTATTTT
CASSQEAGWADTQYF
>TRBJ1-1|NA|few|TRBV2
TGTGCCAGCCTAGACAGAAGGAACACTGAAGCTTTCTTT
CASLDRRNTEAFF
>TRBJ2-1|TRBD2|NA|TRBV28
TGTGCCAGCAGTCCGCATTGGGAGCGGGGGGTCGAGGATGAGCAGTTCTTC
CASSPHWERGVEDEQFF
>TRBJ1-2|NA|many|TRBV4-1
TGCGCCAGCAGACAACAAGAGGTATCAGGGCACTATGGCTACACCTTC
CASRQQEVSGHYGYTF
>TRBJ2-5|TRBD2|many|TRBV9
TGTGCCAGCAGCTTCGCGGGACTAGCAGGAGAGACCCAGTACTTC
CASSFAGLAGETQYF
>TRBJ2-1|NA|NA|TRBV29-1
TGCAGCGTTGAAGATGGGGGGGGCCTTGAGCAGTTCTTC
CSVEDGGGLEQFF
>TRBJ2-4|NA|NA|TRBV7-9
TGTGCCAGCAGTCCAGGGGAGGGCAAAAACATTCAGTACTTC
CASSPGEGKNIQYF
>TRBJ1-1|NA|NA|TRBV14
TGTGCCAGCAGCCAAGGTTGGACGCGTGGTGAAGCTTTCTTT
CASSQGWTRGEAFF
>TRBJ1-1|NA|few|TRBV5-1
TGCGCCACCAAACCGACAGAAGGCACTGAAGCTTTCTTT
CATKPTEGTEAFF
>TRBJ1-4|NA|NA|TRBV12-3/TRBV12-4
TGTGCCAGCAGTAACACATATAGGGGTGAAAAACTGTTTTTT
CASSNTYRGEKLFF
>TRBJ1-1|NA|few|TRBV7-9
TGTGCCAGCACCAAGGCGGGGGGCATGGCTGAAGCTTTCTTT
CASTKAGGMAEAFF
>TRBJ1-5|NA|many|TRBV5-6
TGTGCCAGCAGCTTGGTCGGGGGGCTCCAGCCCCAGCATTTT
CASSLVGGLQPQHF
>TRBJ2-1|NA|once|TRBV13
TGTGCCAGCAGGGAAGGGTTCAATGAGCAGTTCTTC
CASREGFNEQFF
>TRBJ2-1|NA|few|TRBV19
TGTGCCAGTAGTGCTCGACAGGAGACGTACAATGAGCAGTTCTTC
CASSARQETYNEQFF
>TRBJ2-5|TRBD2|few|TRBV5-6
TGTGCCAGCAGCTGGACTAGCGGGGGGGGAATCCTTGGGACCCAGTACTTC
CASSWTSGGGILGTQYF
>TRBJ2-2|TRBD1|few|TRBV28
TGTGCCAGCAGTTTAAAGGGGACAGCAAAGAGGACCGGGGAGCTGTTTTTT
CASSLKGTAKRTGELFF